Given below is one TCR beta chain in context. The V and J ends lost 3 bases and 1 base, in that order; junction bases with no gene match: 2. The length of the CDR3 is 14 residues. From germline, CDR1 is MNHNS and CDR2 SASEGT. The sample is drawn from a study of blood T cell repertoires in COVID-19. Overall study: The samples span acute and convalescent COVID-19 from the United States, Italy and Spain. T cells, B-cell-depleted T cells, or PBMCs supplied cDNA or gDNA.

Methods used by the authors: Estimates of nucleated cell counts were drawn from the amplification of reference gene primers. Clones were sequenced by immunoSEQ multiplex PCR, and TCRdb holds only the in-frame ones, with some missing. Clone size and V and J calls were adopted from that table, with D and trimming inferred from the DNA. This sample yields approximately 72,000 clones, of which approximately 81% are seen a single time; around 9.5% belongs to the top ten. Sequences were obtained from peripheral blood. This sequence originates from a man aged 50-59 years with active COVID-19. V and J are TRBV6-1 and TRBJ2-5, with 7 bases matching TRBD2. The CDR3 sequence: CASSDWGGQETQYF. The CDR3 DNA follows: TGTGCCAGCAGTGATTGGGGGGGCCAAGAGACCCAGTACTTC.